The 8 T cell receptor beta chains listed next were all sequenced from one sample in a study of tumor-infiltrating lymphocytes in localized non-small cell lung cancer. Some clones are missing from TCRdb's copy, which holds only in-frame ones; the method was immunoSEQ multiplex PCR. The table includes 20,000 to 25,000 clones, approximately 59% detected once. The sequenced material came from lung tumor tissue. These receptors were taken from a human donor with non-small cell lung cancer.

This rearrangement joins TRBV19 to TRBJ2-7, with 10 bases aligning to TRBD2. CDR1 is LNHDA, CDR2 SQIVND, per germline (reference sequence). V lost 6 bases, J lost 4 bases, and 3 bases stayed unmatched. CDR3 length: 13 amino acids. The CDR3 loop reads CASSRTSGYEQYF. The CDR3 nucleotides are TGTGCCAGTAGCAGGACTAGCGGATACGAGCAGTACTTC.

This clone is judged medium-sized (0.01 to 0.1%). The chain joins TRBV7-3 to TRBJ2-7; weak D call: TRBD1 (5 bases). The CDR3 extends over 15 amino acids. Germline V gives CDR1 SGHTA, CDR2 FQGTGA. V was clipped by 3 bases and J by 2 bases, with 14 bases between them. CDR3 in amino acids: CASSLSGNGPYEQYF. Written as DNA, the CDR3 is TGTGCCAGCAGCTTGTCAGGGAATGGGCCCTACGAGCAGTACTTC.

The table lists this clone with a few counts. The chain is built from TRBV18 and TRBJ1-1; no firm D call. Germline CDR1 KGHSH, CDR2 LQKENI. The CDR3 is made up of 14 amino acids. Trimming pared 5 bases from V and 1 base from J, leaving 11 bases between. The CDR3 bases are TGTGCCAGCTCATCCACAGCGGAGAACACTGAAGCTTTCTTT. Its protein product is CASSSTAENTEAFF. Full variable domain (missing parts from reference TRBV18 and TRBJ1-1): NAGVMQNPRHLVRRRGQEARLRCSPMKGHSHVYWYRQLPEEGLKFMVYLQKENIIDESGMPKERFSAEFPKEGPSILRIQQVVRGDSAAYFCASSSTAENTEAFFGQGTRLTVV.

This clone was detected a few times. The chain carries TRBV18 and TRBJ2-3; D uncertain. Germline-derived CDR1 and CDR2 are KGHSH and LQKENI. The V gene lost 5 bases and the J gene lost 5 bases, with 14 bases spanning the gap. The CDR3 sequence is 14 residues long. CDR3 sequence reads: CASSTSSVEDTQYF. Written as DNA, the CDR3 is TGTGCCAGCTCAACCAGCTCGGTGGAAGATACGCAGTATTTT.

The V call is TRBV5-5, the J call TRBJ1-1; D may be TRBD1 (6 bases). V lost 3 bases and J lost 2, with 14 bases in between. Germline V gene lookup returns CDR1 SGHKS and CDR2 YYEKEE (reference sequence). The CDR3 covers 15 residues. CDR3: CASSSSGTPNTEAFF. In DNA form, the CDR3 reads TGTGCCAGCAGCTCATCCGGGACACCCAACACTGAAGCTTTCTTT. The full variable domain, in which reference TRBV5-5 and TRBJ1-1 provide the parts outside the CDR3, is DAGVTQSPTHLIKTRGQQVTLRCSPISGHKSVSWYQQVLGQGPQFIFQYYEKEERGRGNFPDRFSARQFPNYSSELNVNALLLGDSALYLCASSSSGTPNTEAFFGQGTRLTVV.

The chain uses TRBV5-6 and TRBJ1-3, with a possible D match to TRBD1 (5 bases). CDR3 length equals 15 residues. With 0 bases removed from V and 2 bases from J, the gap between germline ends came to 9 bases. Germline lookup yields CDR1 SGHDT and CDR2 YYEEEE. CDR3 amino acids: CASSLGRAPGNTIYF. The CDR3 DNA is TGTGCCAGCAGCTTGGGCAGGGCCCCTGGAAACACCATATATTTT.

This chain joins TRBV7-8 and TRBJ2-7, with D uncertain. CDR3 length: 12 amino acids. Trimming stripped 2 bases from V and 3 bases from J, with 5 bases between. CDR1 is SGHVS, CDR2 FQNEAQ, per germline. The CDR3 nucleotides are TGTGCCAGCAGCTTATTAGTCTACGAGCAGTACTTC. This translates into CASSLLVYEQYF.

The chain carries TRBV27 and TRBJ2-6; 11 nucleotides line up with TRBD2. The V gene end was trimmed by 2 bases and the J gene end by 0 bases; junction bases not matched to a gene: 15. The V gene's germline CDR1 is MNHEY and CDR2 SMNVEV (reference sequence). The CDR3 is 22 amino acids. The CDR3 DNA sequence: TGTGCCAGCAGTTTAAGGGGGATAGCGGGAGGGCCCATGCGCTCTGGGGCCAACGTCCTGACTTTC. It specifies CASSLRGIAGGPMRSGANVLTF.